The 20 T cell receptor beta chains listed next were all sequenced from one sample in a study of cytomegalovirus exposure and HLA in healthy donors. Amplification used 60 Vbeta primers and 13 Jbeta primers. Sequencing used immunoSEQ multiplex PCR; TCRdb keeps in-frame clones, though not all of them. The data show over 100,000 clones, around 64% seen once. The specimen sequenced was PBMCs. The receptors were gathered from a woman aged 30 to 39 in good health and CMV-seronegative.

The gene calls are TRBV4-1 and TRBJ2-5; maybe TRBD2 (5 bases). The CDR3 loop spans 15 amino acids. The V end was cut by 1 base, the J end by 5 bases, with 14 bases between. Germline CDR1 is MGHRA and CDR2 is YSYEKL. Written as DNA, the CDR3 is TGCGCCAGCAGCCAAGTTGCTGAGCGCGGGGAGACCCAGTACTTC. It encodes CASSQVAERGETQYF.

A few counts support this clone. V is TRBV11-2 and J is TRBJ2-2, with D uncertain. CDR1 SGHAT and CDR2 FQNNGV come from the germline V gene. CDR3 length: 12 residues. Deletions cut 5 bases from V and 4 bases from J, with 5 bases between. The CDR3 reads CASSTSTGELFF. CDR3 nucleotide sequence: TGTGCCAGCAGCACATCCACCGGGGAGCTGTTTTTT.

This clone occurred a few times. This chain joins TRBV27 and TRBJ2-7; D is perhaps TRBD1 (6 bases). CDR1 is MNHEY and CDR2 is SMNVEV in the germline V gene (reference sequence). The CDR3 length is 15 residues. Trimming shortened V by 2 bases and J by 3 bases, and 14 bases separated the two germline ends. The CDR3 DNA reads as TGTGCCAGCAGTTTACCACGACAGGTTTTCTACGAGCAGTACTTC. This encodes CASSLPRQVFYEQYF.

This clone came up a few times. The J gene is TRBJ2-2, the V gene TRBV27; TRBD2 matches 13 bases. Trimming removed 5 bases from V and 10 bases from J; junction bases left unmatched: 10. This CDR3 is 16 amino acids long. Germline CDR1 reads MNHEY; CDR2 reads SMNVEV (reference sequence). CDR3 protein: CASSPITSGRAAELFF. The CDR3 DNA is TGTGCCAGCAGTCCCATCACTAGCGGGAGGGCCGCGGAGCTGTTTTTT.

V usage is TRBV30 and J usage is TRBJ2-2; D might be TRBD2 (5 bases). The CDR3 runs to 15 residues. Between the trimmed V and J ends, which lost 2 bases and 2 bases, there was a span of 12 bases. Germline CDR1 GTSNPN, CDR2 SVGIG (reference sequence). This chain's CDR3 is CAWSKAGVNTGELFF. The CDR3 DNA is TGTGCCTGGAGTAAGGCCGGGGTTAACACCGGGGAGCTGTTTTTT.

The chain couples TRBV19 to TRBJ1-5; 7 bases agree with TRBD1. CDR3 length: 16 amino acids. CDR1 is LNHDA, CDR2 SQIVND, per germline (reference sequence). V was pared by 1 base and J by 1 base, with 4 bases of the junction left unmatched. The CDR3 nucleotides read TGTGCCAGTAGTATAGGACAGGGTTTGAGCAATCAGCCCCAGCATTTT. It yields the protein CASSIGQGLSNQPQHF.

V usage is TRBV9 and J usage is TRBJ2-3; 10 bases are a match to TRBD2. The CDR3 spans 17 residues. Unmatched junction bases numbered 5, after V lost 1 base and J lost 0 bases. The germline CDR1 and CDR2 sequences are SGDLS and YYNGEE. The DNA for the CDR3 is TGTGCCAGCAGCGTAATGGAGACTAGCGGGAGCACAGATACGCAGTATTTT. This sequence encodes CASSVMETSGSTDTQYF.

The chain links TRBV7-9 to TRBJ1-1; 7 bases align to TRBD1. Germline V gives CDR1 SEHNR, CDR2 FQNEAQ (reference sequence). V trimming: 5 bases; J trimming: 0 bases; junction bases outside the gene matches: 6. This CDR3 comprises 15 residues. The CDR3 sequence: CASSLNRGLNTEAFF. The CDR3 region has the DNA TGTGCCAGCAGCCTAAACAGGGGCCTGAACACTGAAGCTTTCTTT.

This clone turned up a few times. The chain recombines TRBV5-4 with TRBJ2-1; TRBD2 aligns across 8 bases. Per germline, CDR1 SGHNT and CDR2 YYREEE (reference sequence). This CDR3 has 16 residues. Unmatched junction bases numbered 13, after V lost 5 bases and J lost 6 bases. This CDR3 is CASSIGGPSGPNEQFF. Written as DNA, the CDR3 is TGTGCCAGCAGTATTGGGGGGCCTAGCGGGCCCAATGAGCAGTTCTTC.

V usage is TRBV7-2 and J usage is TRBJ2-1; D remains ambiguous. The V gene's germline CDR1 is SGHTA and CDR2 FQGNSA. Trimming cost V 1 base and J 7 bases, with 11 bases left between them. The CDR3 is 14 amino acids. CDR3: CASSLVLERNEQFF. The CDR3 bases are TGTGCCAGCAGCTTAGTACTCGAGAGGAATGAGCAGTTCTTC.

The DNA of the CDR3 is TGTGCCAGCAGGGTCGCGGGACGGAGGACACCCAGGGCGGGTGAGCAGTACTTC. It specifies CASRVAGRRTPRAGEQYF. J is TRBJ2-7 and V is TRBV28; TRBD2 might be the D (6 bases). This CDR3 contains 18 residues. Trimming removed 6 bases at V and 7 bases at J, with 31 bases between. CDR1 is MDHEN, CDR2 SYDVKM, per germline.

This clone was found once. The chain employs TRBV30 and TRBJ2-1; D is possibly TRBD2 (6 bases). Per germline, CDR1 GTSNPN and CDR2 SVGIG (reference sequence). CDR3 length: 15 amino acids. Trimming left V 3 bases short and J 6 bases short, with 18 bases between. CDR3 DNA: TGTGCCTGGAGACAGTGGCGGGACGGAAGCAATGAGCAGTTCTTC. It encodes CAWRQWRDGSNEQFF.

This clone was detected a few times. This chain uses TRBV4-1 with TRBJ2-7, with 11 bases aligning to TRBD2. V was clipped by 3 bases and J by 0 bases; unmatched bases: 7. The CDR3 covers 17 residues. The germline V gene encodes CDR1 MGHRA and CDR2 YSYEKL. The CDR3 is CASSHVLAGVSSYEQYF. Here the CDR3 DNA reads TGCGCCAGCAGCCACGTACTAGCGGGGGTCAGCTCCTACGAGCAGTACTTC.

The chain has TRBV11-2 and TRBJ1-5; D might be TRBD1 (6 bases). CDR3 size: 13 residues. Trimming left V 3 bases short and J 7 bases short, with 10 bases between. Germline CDR1 is SGHAT and CDR2 is FQNNGV. CDR3: CASSLTDRQPQHF. Written as DNA, the CDR3 is TGTGCCAGCAGCTTGACAGACAGGCAGCCCCAGCATTTT.

This clone showed up just once. The chain is built from TRBV9 and TRBJ2-5; 11 bases align to TRBD2. Trimming took 0 bases from V and 5 from J; bases not matched to a gene: 0. Germline assignment: CDR1 SGDLS and CDR2 YYNGEE. CDR3 length equals 14 residues. This CDR3 is CASSVASGRETQYF. The CDR3 DNA is TGTGCCAGCAGCGTAGCTAGCGGGAGGGAGACCCAGTACTTC.

The chain couples TRBV5-6 to TRBJ1-2; D gene uncertain. The CDR3 has 13 amino acids. Germline-derived CDR1 and CDR2 are SGHDT and YYEEEE. V lost 3 bases and J 8 bases, leaving 14 bases between the germline ends. Written as DNA, the CDR3 is TGTGCCAGCAGCTGGTTGGGAGGTGACGGCTACACCTTC. Translated, it gives CASSWLGGDGYTF.

The genes are TRBV9 and TRBJ1-1; D is perhaps TRBD1 (6 bases). The CDR3 has 15 residues. Germline V gives CDR1 SGDLS, CDR2 YYNGEE. V lost 0 bases and J lost 2, with 11 bases in between. The CDR3 here is CASSVVPGDNTEAFF. In nucleotides, the CDR3 is TGTGCCAGCAGCGTAGTACCAGGGGACAACACTGAAGCTTTCTTT.

This sequence joins TRBV5-5 and TRBJ1-5, with D tentatively TRBD1 (5 bases). Germline V gene lookup returns CDR1 SGHKS and CDR2 YYEKEE (reference sequence). This CDR3 has 15 residues. V dropped 5 bases and J dropped 2 bases, with 14 bases sitting between them. The CDR3 loop is CASSGQGFGNQPQHF. The CDR3 region has the DNA TGTGCCAGCAGTGGGCAGGGCTTTGGCAATCAGCCCCAGCATTTT.

The chain combines TRBV10-3 with TRBJ2-7, with 10 bases lining up with TRBD1. This CDR3 region has 14 residues. Germline-derived CDR1 and CDR2 are ENHRY and SYGVKD. J gave up 5 bases and V 7 bases, and 8 bases lay outside the gene matches. This CDR3 reads CAITPGQGKNEQYF. CDR3 DNA: TGTGCCATCACCCCGGGACAGGGGAAGAACGAGCAGTACTTC.

Only a few counts were recorded for this clone. V is TRBV7-9 and J is TRBJ1-4; possible D gene TRBD1, 5 bases. The CDR3 loop spans 13 amino acids. Deletions cut 0 bases from V and 6 bases from J, with 5 bases between. Germline loops: CDR1 SEHNR, CDR2 FQNEAQ (reference sequence). CDR3 loop: CASSLAGDEKLFF. In DNA, the CDR3 is TGTGCCAGCAGCTTAGCAGGGGATGAAAAACTGTTTTTT.